The 14 T cell receptor beta chains listed next were all sequenced from one sample in a study of siplizumab effects on memory and regulatory T cells. The data were produced by immunoSEQ multiplex PCR, yet TCRdb's version contains in-frame clones alone and is incomplete. The top ten clones hold around 0.73% of a sample with 100,000 or so clones, 90% to 95% of them seen once. The sequencing sample was made of Tregs sorted from blood. These receptors all stem from a human donor in good health.

There are a few counts of this clone. This chain connects TRBV5-1 to TRBJ2-2, with D unclear. Between the trimmed V and J ends, which lost 4 bases and 0 bases, there was a span of 4 bases. The CDR3 length is 13 residues. Germline CDR1 is SGHRS and CDR2 is YFSETQ. CDR3 protein: CASSLTNTGELFF. In DNA form, the CDR3 reads TGCGCCAGCAGCCTAACGAACACCGGGGAGCTGTTTTTT. The full variable domain, its missing parts supplied by reference TRBV5-1 and TRBJ2-2, is KAGVTQTPRYLIKTRGQQVTLSCSPISGHRSVSWYQQTPGQGLQFLFEYFSETQRNKGNFPGRFSGRQFSNSRSEMNVSTLELGDSALYLCASSLTNTGELFFGEGSRLTVL.

In its sample, this clone was seen once. The J gene is TRBJ2-7, the V gene TRBV10-3; possibly TRBD1 for D (6 bases). Trimming took 6 bases from V and 3 from J, leaving 15 bases between them. Germline V CDR1 and CDR2: ENHRY, SYGVKD. The CDR3 totals 14 residues. The CDR3 nucleotides are TGTGCCATCAGCGGGACACTGAGCAGCTACGAGCAGTACTTC. Amino acids: CAISGTLSSYEQYF.

The J gene is TRBJ2-7, the V gene TRBV6-5; D may be TRBD2 (5 bases). Germline V CDR1 and CDR2: MNHEY, SVGAGI. CDR3 length: 15 amino acids. V was shortened by 6 bases and J by 5 bases, with 20 bases between the two germline ends. The CDR3 sequence: CASRSSYMRENEQYF. CDR3 DNA sequence: TGTGCCAGCAGATCATCTTACATGAGGGAGAACGAGCAGTACTTC.

The chain couples TRBV28 to TRBJ2-7, with D unresolved. Germline values: CDR1 MDHEN, CDR2 SYDVKM. The CDR3 covers 14 residues. Trimming shortened V by 3 bases and J by 3 bases, and 12 bases separated the two germline ends. CDR3 residues: CASSFSKGYYEQYF. CDR3 sequence (DNA): TGTGCCAGCAGTTTTTCGAAGGGTTACTACGAGCAGTACTTC. The whole variable domain, filled in from reference TRBV28 and TRBJ2-7, reads DVKVTQSSRYLVKRTGEKVFLECVQDMDHENMFWYRQDPGLGLRLIYFSYDVKMKEKGDIPEGYSVSREKKERFSLILESASTNQTSMYLCASSFSKGYYEQYFGPGTRLTVT.

This chain connects TRBV30 to TRBJ2-2, with a possible D match to TRBD1 (6 bases). The CDR3 runs 13 residues. The V end lost 6 bases, the J end lost 7 bases, and 15 bases lay between the germline ends. Germline-derived CDR1 and CDR2 are GTSNPN and SVGIG (reference sequence). CDR3 sequence reads: CACINRVIGELFF. The CDR3, as DNA: TGTGCCTGTATTAACAGGGTAATCGGGGAGCTGTTTTTT.

This chain connects TRBV28 to TRBJ1-3, with D perhaps TRBD1 (6 bases). The CDR3 runs to 16 residues. Germline values: CDR1 MDHEN, CDR2 SYDVKM. V lost 8 bases, J lost 4 bases, and 21 bases lay in between. The CDR3 DNA is TGTGCCAGCCAGACGTCTCAAACAGGGCCAGGAAACACCATATATTTT. It is translated as CASQTSQTGPGNTIYF.

The chain joins TRBV19 to TRBJ2-3; the D gene is possibly TRBD2 (6 bases). The germline V gene has CDR1 LNHDA and CDR2 SQIVND (reference sequence). The CDR3 consists of 15 residues. V lost 5 bases and J lost 0, with 12 bases in between. CDR3 in DNA: TGTGCCAGTAGTCGGGACTCCGCTAGCACAGATACGCAGTATTTT. Translated: CASSRDSASTDTQYF.

This rearrangement joins TRBV7-2 to TRBJ1-2; D not certain. The CDR3 consists of 14 residues. V was cut by 5 bases and J by 3 bases, with 13 bases left in between. Germline-derived CDR1 and CDR2 are SGHTA and FQGNSA. The chain's CDR3 is CASSPAGSYYGYTF. CDR3 sequence (DNA): TGTGCCAGCAGCCCAGCGGGCAGCTACTATGGCTACACCTTC.

This clone has a single count. The chain has TRBV28 and TRBJ1-1, with a weak D call TRBD1 (6 bases). In germline, CDR1 is MDHEN, CDR2 SYDVKM. The ends were cut back, 8 bases at V and 8 bases at J, with 21 bases in the middle. The length of the CDR3 is 14 residues. The chain's CDR3 is CASHYGGANSEAFF. CDR3 in DNA: TGTGCCAGCCACTACGGGGGGGCGAATTCCGAAGCTTTCTTT. Drawing the rest from reference TRBV28 and TRBJ1-1, the complete variable domain is DVKVTQSSRYLVKRTGEKVFLECVQDMDHENMFWYRQDPGLGLRLIYFSYDVKMKEKGDIPEGYSVSREKKERFSLILESASTNQTSMYLCASHYGGANSEAFFGQGTRLTVV.

This chain connects TRBV7-8 to TRBJ1-1, with a possible D match to TRBD1 (6 bases). The germline V gene encodes CDR1 SGHVS and CDR2 FQNEAQ. Deletions cut 0 bases from V and 4 bases from J, with 15 bases between. The CDR3 sequence is 16 residues long. CDR3 bases: TGTGCCAGCAGCTTAGCTTATCAGGGGCGACTCACTGAAGCTTTCTTT. Protein product: CASSLAYQGRLTEAFF.

V is TRBV6-6 and J is TRBJ1-1; 9 nucleotides agree with TRBD1. CDR1 and CDR2 (germline): MNHNY, SVGAGI (reference sequence). This CDR3 comprises 15 residues. V lost 4 bases to trimming and J lost 5 bases; unmatched junction nucleotides: 8. The DNA for the CDR3 is TGTGCCAGCAGTTCCAGGGACAGGGCGGGAACTGAAGCTTTCTTT. This codes for CASSSRDRAGTEAFF.

The chain employs TRBV29-1 and TRBJ2-7, with 10 bases matching TRBD2. Trimming took 0 bases from V and 3 from J; bases not matched to a gene: 8. CDR3 length: 16 amino acids. From germline, CDR1 is SQVTM and CDR2 ANQGSEA. The CDR3 DNA reads TGCAGCGTTGAAGATGCTCGGACTAGCGGAAACTACGAGCAGTACTTC. It translates to CSVEDARTSGNYEQYF.

This chain joins TRBV2 and TRBJ1-2; 8 bases align to TRBD1. The length of the CDR3 is 14 residues. Germline values: CDR1 SNHLY, CDR2 FYNNEI. The V and J ends lost 3 bases and 5 bases, in that order; junction bases with no gene match: 5. The CDR3 DNA follows: TGTGCCAGCAGTGAGCAGGGGGCTGGGTATGGCTACACCTTC. Protein product: CASSEQGAGYGYTF.

This clone has just one count. This rearrangement joins TRBV14 to TRBJ2-1, with a tentative D call TRBD1 (7 bases). V was clipped by 4 bases and J by 2 bases, with 24 bases between them. The CDR3 is 19 amino acids. Germline values: CDR1 SGHDN, CDR2 FVKESK. In DNA form, the CDR3 reads TGTGCCAGCAGCCCCAGGGGGTATTTGGGGGGAGTAGCCTACAATGAGCAGTTCTTC. Translated, it gives CASSPRGYLGGVAYNEQFF.